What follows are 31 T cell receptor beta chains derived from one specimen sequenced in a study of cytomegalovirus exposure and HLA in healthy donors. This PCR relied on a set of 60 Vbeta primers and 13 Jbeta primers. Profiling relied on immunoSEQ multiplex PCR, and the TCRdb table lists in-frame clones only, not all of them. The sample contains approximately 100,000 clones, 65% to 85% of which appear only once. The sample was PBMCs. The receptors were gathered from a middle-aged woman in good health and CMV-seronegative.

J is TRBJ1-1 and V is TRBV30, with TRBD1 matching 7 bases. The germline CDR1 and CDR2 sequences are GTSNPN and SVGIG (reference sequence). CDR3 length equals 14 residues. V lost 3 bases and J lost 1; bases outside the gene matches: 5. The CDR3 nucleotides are TGTGCCTGGAGCCGAGGGGGCCCGAACACTGAAGCTTTCTTT. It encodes CAWSRGGPNTEAFF.

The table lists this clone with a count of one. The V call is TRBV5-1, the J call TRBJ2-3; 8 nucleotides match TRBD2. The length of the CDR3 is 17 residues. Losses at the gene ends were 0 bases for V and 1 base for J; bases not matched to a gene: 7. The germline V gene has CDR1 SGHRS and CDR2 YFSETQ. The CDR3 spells CASSLGLANAGTDTQYF. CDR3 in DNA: TGCGCCAGCAGCTTGGGACTAGCGAATGCGGGCACAGATACGCAGTATTTT. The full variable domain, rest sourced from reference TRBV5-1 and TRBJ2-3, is KAGVTQTPRYLIKTRGQQVTLSCSPISGHRSVSWYQQTPGQGLQFLFEYFSETQRNKGNFPGRFSGRQFSNSRSEMNVSTLELGDSALYLCASSLGLANAGTDTQYFGPGTRLTVL.

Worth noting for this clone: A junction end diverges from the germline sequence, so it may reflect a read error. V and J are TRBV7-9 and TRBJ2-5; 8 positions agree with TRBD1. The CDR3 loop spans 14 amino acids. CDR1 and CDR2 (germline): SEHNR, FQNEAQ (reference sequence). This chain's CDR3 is CSSSLGQGQGTQYF. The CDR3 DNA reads TGTTCCAGCAGCCTCGGACAGGGCCAAGGGACCCAGTACTTC.

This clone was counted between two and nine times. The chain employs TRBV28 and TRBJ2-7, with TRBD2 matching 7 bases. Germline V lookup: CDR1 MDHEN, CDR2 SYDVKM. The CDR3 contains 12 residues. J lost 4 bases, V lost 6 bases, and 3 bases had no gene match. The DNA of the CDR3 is TGTGCCAGCAGGGGGGGACTATACGAGCAGTACTTC. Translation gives CASRGGLYEQYF.

CDR3 in amino acids: CASSPDTRTWYF. The CDR3 DNA follows: TGCGCCAGCAGCCCGGACACCCGAACGTGGTACTTC. The V and J genes are TRBV5-1 and TRBJ2-7; maybe TRBD1 (5 bases). The CDR3 has 12 amino acids. Germline-derived CDR1 and CDR2 are SGHRS and YFSETQ. V was pared by 4 bases and J by 12 bases, with 17 bases between.

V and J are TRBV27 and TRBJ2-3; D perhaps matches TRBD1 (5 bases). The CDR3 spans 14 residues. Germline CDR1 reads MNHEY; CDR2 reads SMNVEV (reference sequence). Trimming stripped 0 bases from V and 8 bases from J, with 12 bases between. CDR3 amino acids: CASSLSRQGGTQYF. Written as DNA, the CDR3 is TGTGCCAGCAGTTTATCGCGGCAGGGTGGTACGCAGTATTTT.

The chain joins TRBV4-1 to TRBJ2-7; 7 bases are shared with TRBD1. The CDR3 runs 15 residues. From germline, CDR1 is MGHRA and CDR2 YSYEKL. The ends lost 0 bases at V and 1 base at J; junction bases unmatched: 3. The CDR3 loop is CASSQDSGGSYEQYF. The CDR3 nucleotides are TGCGCCAGCAGCCAAGATTCAGGGGGATCCTACGAGCAGTACTTC.

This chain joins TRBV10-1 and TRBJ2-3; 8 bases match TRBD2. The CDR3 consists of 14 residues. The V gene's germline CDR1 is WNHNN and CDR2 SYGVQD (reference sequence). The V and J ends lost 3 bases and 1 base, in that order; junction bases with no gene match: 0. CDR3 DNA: TGCGCCAGCAGTGAACTAGCGGGCACAGATACGCAGTATTTT. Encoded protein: CASSELAGTDTQYF.

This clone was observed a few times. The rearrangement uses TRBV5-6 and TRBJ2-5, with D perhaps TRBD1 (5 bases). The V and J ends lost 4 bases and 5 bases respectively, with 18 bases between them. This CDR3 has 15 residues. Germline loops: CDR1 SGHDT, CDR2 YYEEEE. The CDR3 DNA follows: TGTGCCAGCAGCCAGATACAGGCCAGTAGGGAGACCCAGTACTTC. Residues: CASSQIQASRETQYF.

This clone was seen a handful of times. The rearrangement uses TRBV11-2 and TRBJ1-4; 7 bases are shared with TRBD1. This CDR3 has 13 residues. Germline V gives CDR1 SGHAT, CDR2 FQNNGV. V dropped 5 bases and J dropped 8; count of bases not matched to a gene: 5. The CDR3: CASSVDRVEKLFF. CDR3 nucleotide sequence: TGTGCCAGCAGCGTCGACAGGGTGGAAAAACTGTTTTTT.

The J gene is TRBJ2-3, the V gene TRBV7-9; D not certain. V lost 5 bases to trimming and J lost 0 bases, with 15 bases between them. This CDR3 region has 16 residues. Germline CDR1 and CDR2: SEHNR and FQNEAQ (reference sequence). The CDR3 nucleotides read TGTGCCAGCAGCCCCCAGACTCGTGCTAGCACAGATACGCAGTATTTT. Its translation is CASSPQTRASTDTQYF.

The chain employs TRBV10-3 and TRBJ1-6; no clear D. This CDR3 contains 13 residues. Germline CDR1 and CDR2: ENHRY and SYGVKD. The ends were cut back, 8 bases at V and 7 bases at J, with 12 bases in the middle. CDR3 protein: CAIGREGNSPLHF. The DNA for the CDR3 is TGTGCCATCGGTCGGGAAGGAAATTCACCCCTCCACTTT.

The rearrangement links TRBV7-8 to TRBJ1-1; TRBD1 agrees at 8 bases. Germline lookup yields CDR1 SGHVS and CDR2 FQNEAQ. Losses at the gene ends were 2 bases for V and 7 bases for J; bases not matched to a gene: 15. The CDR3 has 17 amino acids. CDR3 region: CASSLRQGQGFNGEAFF. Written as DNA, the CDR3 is TGTGCCAGCAGCTTACGACAGGGGCAGGGATTCAACGGTGAAGCTTTCTTT.

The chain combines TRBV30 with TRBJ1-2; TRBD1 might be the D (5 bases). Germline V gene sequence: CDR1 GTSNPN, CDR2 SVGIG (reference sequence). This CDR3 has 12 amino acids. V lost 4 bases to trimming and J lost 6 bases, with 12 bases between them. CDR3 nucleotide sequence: TGTGCCTGGAATGGACACTTCGATGGCTACACCTTC. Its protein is CAWNGHFDGYTF.

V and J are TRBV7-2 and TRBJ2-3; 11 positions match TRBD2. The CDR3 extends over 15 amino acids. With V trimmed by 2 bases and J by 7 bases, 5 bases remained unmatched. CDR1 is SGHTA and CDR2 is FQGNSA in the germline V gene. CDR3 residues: CASSLSSGGAYTQYF. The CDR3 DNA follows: TGTGCCAGCAGCTTAAGTAGCGGGGGGGCGTATACGCAGTATTTT.

CDR3 in DNA: TGTGCCAGGGGACTAGCGGGAGGGAGCTCCTACGAGCAGTACTTC. This translates into CARGLAGGSSYEQYF. The chain is built from TRBV2 and TRBJ2-7, with TRBD2 matching over 16 bases. CDR1 is SNHLY, CDR2 FYNNEI, per germline. J gave up 0 bases and V 9 bases, and 2 bases lay outside the gene matches. The CDR3 sequence is 15 residues long.

CDR3 loop: CASSKAGGLAGGTQYF. In DNA, the CDR3 is TGTGCCAGCAGCAAAGCAGGAGGACTAGCGGGGGGGACCCAGTACTTC. The chain joins TRBV21-1 to TRBJ2-5; TRBD2 reflects the table's D call only, with no check against the DNA. TRBV21-1 is a pseudogene. The length of the CDR3 is 16 residues.

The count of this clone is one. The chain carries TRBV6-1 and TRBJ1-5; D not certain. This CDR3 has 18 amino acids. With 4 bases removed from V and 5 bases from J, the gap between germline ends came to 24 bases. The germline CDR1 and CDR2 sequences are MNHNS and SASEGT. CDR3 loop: CASSVGPVTAQQYQPQHF. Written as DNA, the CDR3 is TGTGCCAGCAGTGTTGGTCCGGTGACCGCACAACAGTATCAGCCCCAGCATTTT.

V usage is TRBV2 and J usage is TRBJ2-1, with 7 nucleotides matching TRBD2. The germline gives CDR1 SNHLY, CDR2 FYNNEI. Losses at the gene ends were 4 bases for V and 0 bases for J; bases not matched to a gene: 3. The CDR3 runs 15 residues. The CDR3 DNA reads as TGTGCCAGCAGTGGCCTAGCGGACTCCTACAATGAGCAGTTCTTC. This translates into CASSGLADSYNEQFF.

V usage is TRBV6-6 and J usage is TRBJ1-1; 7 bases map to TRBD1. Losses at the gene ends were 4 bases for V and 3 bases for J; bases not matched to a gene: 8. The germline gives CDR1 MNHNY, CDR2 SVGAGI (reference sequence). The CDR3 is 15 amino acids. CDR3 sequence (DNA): TGTGCCAGCAGTTCCGGGGACAGCAGATACACTGAAGCTTTCTTT. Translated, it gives CASSSGDSRYTEAFF.

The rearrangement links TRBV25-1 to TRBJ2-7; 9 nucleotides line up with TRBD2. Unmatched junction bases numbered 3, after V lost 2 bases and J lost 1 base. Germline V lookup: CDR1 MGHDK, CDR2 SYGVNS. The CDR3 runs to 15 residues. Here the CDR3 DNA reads TGTGCCAGCAGTGAAGCGGGAGGGATTTCCTACGAGCAGTACTTC. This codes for CASSEAGGISYEQYF.

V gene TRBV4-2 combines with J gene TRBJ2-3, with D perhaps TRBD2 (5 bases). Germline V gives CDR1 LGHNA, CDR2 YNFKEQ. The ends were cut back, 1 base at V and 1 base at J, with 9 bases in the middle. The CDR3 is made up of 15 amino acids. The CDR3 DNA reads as TGTGCCAGCAGCCAAGGGACTTTTGGCACAGATACGCAGTATTTT. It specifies CASSQGTFGTDTQYF.

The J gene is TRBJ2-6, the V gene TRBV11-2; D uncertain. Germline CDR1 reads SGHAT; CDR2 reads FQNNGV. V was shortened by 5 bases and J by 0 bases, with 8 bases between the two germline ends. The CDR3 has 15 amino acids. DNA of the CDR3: TGTGCCAGCAGCCCCATGCGCTCTGGGGCCAACGTCCTGACTTTC. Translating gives CASSPMRSGANVLTF.

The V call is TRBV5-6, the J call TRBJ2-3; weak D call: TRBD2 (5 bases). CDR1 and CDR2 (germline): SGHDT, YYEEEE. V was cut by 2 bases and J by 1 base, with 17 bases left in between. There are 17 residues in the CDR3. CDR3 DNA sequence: TGTGCCAGCAGCTTTCCAAAGACCCTGAGGGGCACAGATACGCAGTATTTT. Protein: CASSFPKTLRGTDTQYF.

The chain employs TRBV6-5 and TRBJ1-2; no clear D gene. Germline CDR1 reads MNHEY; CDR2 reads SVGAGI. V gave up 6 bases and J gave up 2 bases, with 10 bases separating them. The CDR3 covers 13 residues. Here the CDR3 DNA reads TGTGCCAGCAGCCCCGGGAACAACTATGGCTACACCTTC. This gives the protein CASSPGNNYGYTF.

The CDR3 reads CASSDPGTATNEQFF. CDR3 DNA sequence: TGCGCCAGCAGTGACCCCGGGACTGCTACCAATGAGCAGTTCTTC. The V and J genes are TRBV10-1 and TRBJ2-1; the D gene is possibly TRBD2 (6 bases). There are 15 residues in the CDR3. The V end lost 3 bases, the J end lost 6 bases, and 15 bases lay between the germline ends. Germline CDR1 is WNHNN and CDR2 is SYGVQD (reference sequence).

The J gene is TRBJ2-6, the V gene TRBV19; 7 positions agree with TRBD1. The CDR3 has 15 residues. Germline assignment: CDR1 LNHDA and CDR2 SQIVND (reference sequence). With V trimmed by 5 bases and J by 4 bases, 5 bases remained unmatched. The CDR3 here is CASSVTGSGANVLTF. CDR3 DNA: TGTGCCAGTAGTGTGACAGGGTCCGGGGCCAACGTCCTGACTTTC.

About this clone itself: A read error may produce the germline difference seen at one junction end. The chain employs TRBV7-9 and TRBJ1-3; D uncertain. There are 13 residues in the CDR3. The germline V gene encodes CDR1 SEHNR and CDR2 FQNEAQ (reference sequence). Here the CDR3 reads CSSSSNIPDTIYF. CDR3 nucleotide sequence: TGTTCCAGCAGCAGTAACATACCAGACACCATATATTTT.

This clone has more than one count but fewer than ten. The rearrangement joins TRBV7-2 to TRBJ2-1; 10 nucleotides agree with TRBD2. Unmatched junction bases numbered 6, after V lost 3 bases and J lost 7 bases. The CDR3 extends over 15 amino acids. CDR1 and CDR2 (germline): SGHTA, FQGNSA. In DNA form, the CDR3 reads TGTGCCAGCAGCTTCCAATCTAGCGGGAGTAATGAGCAGTTCTTC. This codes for CASSFQSSGSNEQFF.

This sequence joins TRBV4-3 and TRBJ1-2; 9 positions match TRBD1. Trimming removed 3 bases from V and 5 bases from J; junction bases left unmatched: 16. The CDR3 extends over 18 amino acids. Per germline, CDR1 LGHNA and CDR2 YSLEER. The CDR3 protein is CASSQGGLRRGTGYGYTF. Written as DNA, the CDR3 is TGCGCCAGCAGCCAGGGGGGCCTGAGAAGGGGGACAGGGTATGGCTACACCTTC.

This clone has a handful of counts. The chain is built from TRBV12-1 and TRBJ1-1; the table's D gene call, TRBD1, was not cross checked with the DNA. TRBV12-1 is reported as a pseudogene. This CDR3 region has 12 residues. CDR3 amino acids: CASSPRDIQAFF. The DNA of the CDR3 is TGTGCCAGCAGCCCCCGGGACATACAGGCTTTCTTT.